This TCR beta chain stems from a study of T cells in Graves' hyperthyroidism and ophthalmopathy. Looking at the study overall: Peripheral blood was obtained at initial diagnosis, preceding any treatment. General study results and limits: Most clonotypes that expanded in the thyroid above 0.001 also showed up in blood. Ophthalmopathy could be told apart from stable hyperthyroidism with a 13 V-J model.

Trimming took off 6 bases at V and 6 bases at J, with 12 bases between the two ends. Germline V gene lookup returns CDR1 MDHEN and CDR2 SYDVKM. There are 12 residues in the CDR3. In this sample, this clonotype turned up many times. Its target is unknown. More than 9.5 ml fresh peripheral blood yielded the PBMCs. Regions amplified from RNA transcripts were the TCR beta CDR3 regions. RT-PCR in the first round (using the HTBI primer set) targeted the TCR CDR3. TCRdb reprocessed the multiplex PCR reads with MiXCR, giving one entry per CDR3 protein. The table has some 690,000 distinct CDR3 sequences, about 18% seen once.

V and J are TRBV28 and TRBJ2-7; D is ambiguous. The clonotype was recovered from a man in his fifties or sixties with Graves' hyperthyroidism. The sequenced material came from blood. The CDR3 nucleotides read TGTGCCAGCAGCTTAACGGTTGGCGAGCAGTACTTC. Translating gives CASSLTVGEQYF. Full variable domain (outside the CDR3, taken from reference TRBV28 and TRBJ2-7): DVKVTQSSRYLVKRTGEKVFLECVQDMDHENMFWYRQDPGLGLRLIYFSYDVKMKEKGDIPEGYSVSREKKERFSLILESASTNQTSMYLCASSLTVGEQYFGPGTRLTVT.